Presented here are 20 T cell receptor beta chains from one specimen sequenced in a study of blood T cell repertoires in COVID-19. The assay was immunoSEQ multiplex PCR, and TCRdb's table has in-frame clones only and misses some. The sample lists 300,000 to 400,000 clones, 85% to 90% occurring once. The source material was PBMCs or T cells enriched from blood (not recorded which). These receptors were taken from a man between 18 and 29 years old who had recovered from COVID-19.

The V call is TRBV2, the J call TRBJ1-1, with D uncertain. The germline V gene has CDR1 SNHLY and CDR2 FYNNEI. This CDR3 spans 12 amino acids. V was pared by 7 bases and J by 0 bases, with 6 bases between. This chain's CDR3 is CASNYVNTEAFF. The CDR3 DNA reads as TGTGCCAGCAACTACGTGAACACTGAAGCTTTCTTT.

This chain uses TRBV28 with TRBJ1-2; D is unresolved. The CDR3 extends over 14 amino acids. Germline V lookup: CDR1 MDHEN, CDR2 SYDVKM. V was clipped by 6 bases and J by 4 bases, with 15 bases between them. In DNA, the CDR3 is TGTGCCAGCAGGGAACTTGGTGGGAGCTATGGCTACACCTTC. Its protein is CASRELGGSYGYTF.

The chain has TRBV5-1 and TRBJ2-3, with 7 bases matching TRBD2. The V gene end was trimmed by 1 base and the J gene end by 1 base; junction bases not matched to a gene: 3. Per germline, CDR1 SGHRS and CDR2 YFSETQ. This CDR3 comprises 15 residues. CDR3 in DNA: TGCGCCAGCAGCTTGAAGGCGGGGGGCACAGATACGCAGTATTTT. It translates to CASSLKAGGTDTQYF.

This sequence joins TRBV24-1 and TRBJ2-1; 14 bases match TRBD2. Germline CDR1 and CDR2: KGHDR and SFDVKD. CDR3 length equals 16 residues. The V and J ends lost 4 bases and 8 bases, in that order; junction bases with no gene match: 6. In DNA, the CDR3 is TGTGCCACCAGTGAACCCGGGACTAGCGGGAGAGATGAGCAGTTCTTC. Translated: CATSEPGTSGRDEQFF.

The chain joins TRBV5-4 to TRBJ2-3, with TRBD2 as a possible D gene (6 bases). Trimming stripped 4 bases from V and 8 bases from J, with 20 bases between. Per the germline V gene, CDR1 is SGHNT and CDR2 is YYREEE (reference sequence). CDR3 length equals 15 residues. CDR3 loop: CASSPGSGEWGTQYF. The CDR3 coding sequence is TGTGCCAGCAGCCCTGGGTCGGGGGAATGGGGTACGCAGTATTTT.

The gene calls are TRBV19 and TRBJ2-1, with 10 bases aligning to TRBD2. Trimming cost V 0 bases and J 6 bases; bases outside gene matches: 2. This CDR3 has 15 residues. The germline V gene has CDR1 LNHDA and CDR2 SQIVND (reference sequence). CDR3 coding DNA: TGTGCCAGTAGTATAGATCCTAGCGGGGGCAATGAGCAGTTCTTC. As protein: CASSIDPSGGNEQFF. The full variable domain, completed using reference TRBV19 and TRBJ2-1, is DGGITQSPKYLFRKEGQNVTLSCEQNLNHDAMYWYRQDPGQGLRLIYYSQIVNDFQKGDIAEGYSVSREKKESFPLTVTSAQKNPTAFYLCASSIDPSGGNEQFFGPGTRLTVL.

The chain joins TRBV5-1 to TRBJ1-4; a possible D gene is TRBD1 (6 bases). Trimming took off 2 bases at V and 6 bases at J, with 11 bases between the two ends. From germline, CDR1 is SGHRS and CDR2 YFSETQ. The CDR3 loop spans 14 amino acids. CDR3 coding DNA: TGCGCCAGCAGCTTCAGGGGATATGATGAAAAACTGTTTTTT. It encodes CASSFRGYDEKLFF. The whole variable domain, filled in from reference TRBV5-1 and TRBJ1-4, reads KAGVTQTPRYLIKTRGQQVTLSCSPISGHRSVSWYQQTPGQGLQFLFEYFSETQRNKGNFPGRFSGRQFSNSRSEMNVSTLELGDSALYLCASSFRGYDEKLFFGSGTQLSVL.

V is TRBV9 and J is TRBJ1-2; 8 bases are shared with TRBD1. V gave up 0 bases and J gave up 0 bases; unmatched junction bases: 1. Germline CDR1 SGDLS, CDR2 YYNGEE. The CDR3 consists of 15 residues. CDR3 nucleotide sequence: TGTGCCAGCAGCGTAGGGGGACAGGCTAACTATGGCTACACCTTC. Translated: CASSVGGQANYGYTF.

The V gene is TRBV6-5, the J gene TRBJ2-5, with D perhaps matching TRBD1 (5 bases). Trimming pared 0 bases from V and 7 bases from J, leaving 18 bases between. Germline V gene sequence: CDR1 MNHEY, CDR2 SVGAGI. This CDR3 is 16 amino acids long. This CDR3 is CASSYSGVGPLRTQYF. As DNA, the CDR3 is TGTGCCAGCAGTTACTCGGGTGTGGGGCCCCTGAGGACCCAGTACTTC.

The rearrangement uses TRBV28 and TRBJ1-2, with a tentative D call TRBD1 (5 bases). The length of the CDR3 is 13 residues. Germline V gene data show CDR1 as MDHEN and CDR2 as SYDVKM. Trimming stripped 8 bases from V and 7 bases from J, with 17 bases between. The chain's CDR3 is CASDRGHAAGYTF. DNA for the CDR3: TGTGCCAGCGACCGCGGACATGCAGCTGGCTACACCTTC.

The chain joins TRBV21-1 to TRBJ1-5; the table's D call, TRBD1, was not checked against the DNA. TRBV21-1 is given as a pseudogene. This CDR3 has 15 amino acids. The chain's CDR3 is CASSRSGGGNQPQHF. The CDR3, as DNA: TGTGCCAGCAGCAGGTCAGGGGGTGGCAATCAGCCCCAGCATTTT.

The CDR3 reads CSVSKRDRVDYGYTF. The CDR3 DNA follows: TGCAGCGTTTCTAAAAGGGACAGGGTCGACTATGGCTACACCTTC. This chain uses TRBV29-1 with TRBJ1-2; 9 nucleotides align to TRBD1. V shed 5 bases and J 3 bases; nucleotides not matched to a gene: 10. Germline assignment: CDR1 SQVTM and CDR2 ANQGSEA. The CDR3 extends over 15 amino acids.

This clone was detected a few times. The chain links TRBV2 to TRBJ1-6; TRBD1 matches 7 bases. Looked up from germline, CDR1 is SNHLY and CDR2 is FYNNEI. With 4 bases clipped from V and 10 bases from J, the junction kept 13 bases outside the gene matches. The CDR3 has 16 amino acids. CDR3 sequence reads: CASSGTSGGEGSPLHF. Written as DNA, the CDR3 is TGTGCCAGCAGTGGGACGTCAGGGGGTGAAGGGTCACCCCTCCACTTT. The full variable domain, its missing parts supplied by reference TRBV2 and TRBJ1-6, is EPEVTQTPSHQVTQMGQEVILRCVPISNHLYFYWYRQILGQKVEFLVSFYNNEISEKSEIFDDQFSVERPDGSNFTLKIRSTKLEDSAMYFCASSGTSGGEGSPLHFGNGTRLTVT.

This chain joins TRBV18 and TRBJ2-5, with unresolved D. V was clipped by 4 bases and J by 4 bases, with 10 bases between them. Germline V CDR1 and CDR2: KGHSH, LQKENI. The CDR3 runs 13 residues. For the CDR3, the DNA is TGTGCCAGCTCACTGGTTAACACAGAGACCCAGTACTTC. Translating gives CASSLVNTETQYF.

The V gene is TRBV28, the J gene TRBJ1-1; 8 bases agree with TRBD1. V lost 8 bases, J lost 5 bases, and 16 bases stayed unmatched. This CDR3 contains 16 residues. The germline V gene encodes CDR1 MDHEN and CDR2 SYDVKM. The DNA of the CDR3 is TGTGCCAGCTGCCCCCGGACAGGGCGGAGGTGGACTGAAGCTTTCTTT. It translates to CASCPRTGRRWTEAFF.

The chain links TRBV3-1 (or the pseudogene TRBV3-2) to TRBJ2-7; a weak D match, TRBD1 (6 bases). Germline CDR1 reads LGHDT; CDR2 reads YNNKEL (reference sequence). With 1 base removed from V and 7 bases from J, the gap between germline ends came to 20 bases. The CDR3 is 16 residues long. CDR3 residues: CASSQGSRGNLGEQYF. The CDR3 DNA sequence: TGTGCCAGCAGCCAAGGCAGCAGGGGAAACCTGGGGGAGCAGTACTTC.

This clone has just a few counts. The chain recombines TRBV28 with TRBJ1-1; tentatively, D is TRBD1 (6 bases). Germline lookup yields CDR1 MDHEN and CDR2 SYDVKM. V dropped 5 bases and J dropped 0 bases, with 13 bases sitting between them. The CDR3 has 15 amino acids. CDR3 sequence (DNA): TGTGCCAGCAGTCCGTTAGACAGGCTGAACACTGAAGCTTTCTTT. Translating it yields CASSPLDRLNTEAFF.

The gene calls are TRBV10-3 and TRBJ2-7; D is perhaps TRBD2 (5 bases). V was clipped by 2 bases and J by 3 bases, with 8 bases between them. The CDR3 totals 13 residues. Germline assignment: CDR1 ENHRY and CDR2 SYGVKD. This chain's CDR3 is CAISEGGLYEQYF. DNA for the CDR3: TGTGCCATCAGTGAGGGAGGCCTCTACGAGCAGTACTTC.

V and J are TRBV28 and TRBJ2-7; 9 bases align to TRBD1. The germline V gene encodes CDR1 MDHEN and CDR2 SYDVKM. After removal of 5 bases from V and 2 bases from J, the junction contained 4 bases not matched to a gene. The CDR3 runs to 14 residues. This CDR3 is CASSRDRVPYEQYF. CDR3 coding DNA: TGTGCCAGCAGTCGGGACAGGGTTCCCTACGAGCAGTACTTC.

The rearrangement joins TRBV27 to TRBJ1-1; possible D gene TRBD1, 5 bases. The CDR3 sequence is 11 residues long. CDR1 is MNHEY and CDR2 is SMNVEV in the germline V gene (reference sequence). With 2 bases removed from V and 7 bases from J, the gap between germline ends came to 5 bases. For the CDR3, the DNA is TGTGCCAGCAGTTTAAGGGGTGAAGCTTTCTTT. Protein: CASSLRGEAFF.